The 5 T cell receptor beta chains listed next were all sequenced from one sample in a study of blood T cells in healthy people across ages. Then a second PCR, running roughly 7 to 11 cycles, was carried out with a sample-barcoded 5' primer and a J-beta primer mix. A single record per CDR3 protein comes from TCRdb applying MiXCR to the 5' RACE reads. This table has 980,000 or so distinct CDR3 sequences, roughly 50% appearing once. The sample was blood. These receptors all come from a man between 25 and 39 years old in good health.

This clonotype was recorded a few times. The V and J genes are TRBV7-2 and TRBJ2-3, with TRBD2 matching over 7 bases. V was pared by 2 bases and J by 2 bases, with 7 bases of the junction left unmatched. Germline V CDR1 and CDR2: SGHTA, FQGNSA. The CDR3 has 16 residues. CDR3: CASSLFPAGSTDTQYF. The DNA for the CDR3 is TGTGCCAGCAGCTTATTCCCAGCGGGGTCCACAGATACGCAGTATTTT.

This sequence joins TRBV24-1 and TRBJ2-3; TRBD1 matches at 7 bases. The CDR3 contains 13 residues. J gave up 2 bases and V 9 bases, and 4 bases lay outside the gene matches. Germline CDR1 is KGHDR and CDR2 is SFDVKD. The CDR3: CATGDSLTDTQYF. The CDR3 region has the DNA TGTGCCACCGGGGACAGTCTCACAGATACGCAGTATTTT.

This clonotype was seen more than once but under ten times. This chain connects TRBV27 to TRBJ1-1, with D unclear. Trimming stripped 4 bases from V and 4 bases from J, with 13 bases between. The germline CDR1 and CDR2 sequences are MNHEY and SMNVEV (reference sequence). The CDR3 covers 14 residues. CDR3: CASSSLGVGTEAFF. The CDR3 DNA is TGTGCCAGCAGTTCCCTTGGGGTGGGCACTGAAGCTTTCTTT.

There are a few counts of this clonotype. The rearrangement uses TRBV12-3 or TRBV12-4 and TRBJ2-4; weak D call: TRBD2 (7 bases). The J call could be wrong; TRBJ2-5 is a better fit for the DNA end. There are 14 residues in the CDR3. The CDR3 loop reads CASSLGGLRETQYF. In DNA form, the CDR3 reads TGTGCCAGCAGTTTGGGGGGGCTGAGGGAGACCCAGTACTTC.

The V call is TRBV20-1, the J call TRBJ1-3; maybe TRBD1 (6 bases). The CDR3 has 16 amino acids. V gave up 0 bases and J gave up 0 bases, with 12 bases separating them. Germline V gives CDR1 DFQATT, CDR2 SNEGSKA (reference sequence). The chain's CDR3 is CSARDGGSGSGNTIYF. In nucleotides, the CDR3 is TGCAGTGCTAGAGATGGGGGCTCCGGCTCTGGAAACACCATATATTTT.